What follows describes a single T cell receptor beta chain. Antigen specificity is unknown. These data come from a study of a mutant IDH1 vaccine in newly diagnosed glioma. Only in-frame clones appear in the TCRdb table, and some are missing; sequencing was by immunoSEQ multiplex PCR. The sample records some 34,000 clones, around 90% being singletons. Time point specified: week 47, end of study. What each vaccine dose contained was 300 ug of mutant IDH1 20-mer peptide, accompanied by topical imiquimod. The sample in question was PBMCs, obtained from a glioma patient whose treatment included an IDH1 peptide vaccine. The sequence came from a woman in her thirties or forties with glioma.

The CDR3 DNA reads TGCGCCAGCAATCCCTCCTCGAATGCTGAAGCTTTCTTT. This translates into CASNPSSNAEAFF. The genes are TRBV10-2 and TRBJ1-1; D is ambiguous. Germline V gives CDR1 WSHSY, CDR2 SAAADI. The CDR3 sequence is 13 residues long. Trimming stripped 7 bases from V and 6 bases from J, with 15 bases between.